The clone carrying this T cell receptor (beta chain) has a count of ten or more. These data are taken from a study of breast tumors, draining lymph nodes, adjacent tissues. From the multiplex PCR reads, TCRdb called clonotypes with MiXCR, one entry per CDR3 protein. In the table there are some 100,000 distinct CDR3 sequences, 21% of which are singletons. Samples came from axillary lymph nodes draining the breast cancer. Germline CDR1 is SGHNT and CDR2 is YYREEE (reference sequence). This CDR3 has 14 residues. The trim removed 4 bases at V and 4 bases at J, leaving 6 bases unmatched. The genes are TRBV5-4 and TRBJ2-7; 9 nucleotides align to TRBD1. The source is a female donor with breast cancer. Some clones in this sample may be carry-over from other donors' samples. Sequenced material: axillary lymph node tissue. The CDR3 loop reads CASSRVGQGYEQYF. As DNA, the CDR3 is TGTGCCAGCAGCAGGGTTGGACAGGGGTACGAGCAGTACTTC.